This entry lists 23 T cell receptor beta chains sequenced from one sample in a study of blood T cell repertoires in COVID-19 (TCRdb year 2020). Library preparation employed the immunoSEQ multiplex PCR assay. TCRdb provides this immuneACCESS table in a form limited to in-frame rearrangements. Some clones are lacking; in checked studies, under half of them reflect an unresolved V gene, and why the rest are absent is not known. In this sample the table shows 50,000 to 65,000 clones, roughly four fifths of which occur a single time. Jointly, the top ten make up 28% of the sample. The sequenced sample was peripheral blood. The receptors stem from a woman aged 80 or over with acute or convalescent COVID-19.

This clone was seen a single time. The chain links TRBV28 to TRBJ1-3; no clear D gene. The V gene lost 3 bases and the J gene lost 4 bases, with 19 bases spanning the gap. This CDR3 is 17 amino acids long. Germline values: CDR1 MDHEN, CDR2 SYDVKM. The CDR3 coding sequence is TGTGCCAGCAGTTTTTTAGGAGGGTCGCTTTTCGGAAACACCATATATTTT. As protein: CASSFLGGSLFGNTIYF.

This rearrangement joins TRBV13 to TRBJ2-1; 12 bases line up with TRBD2. The junction had 8 bases not matched to a gene; V was cut back by 4 bases and J by 10 bases. The CDR3 runs 15 residues. CDR1 is PRHDT, CDR2 FYEKMQ, per germline (reference sequence). In nucleotides, the CDR3 is TGTGCCAGCAGCTCTGGTACTAGCGGGAGGTCAGAGCAGTTCTTC. Translated, it gives CASSSGTSGRSEQFF.

The rearrangement joins TRBV2 to TRBJ2-1; 15 positions agree with TRBD2. The CDR3 has 15 residues. Germline CDR1 is SNHLY and CDR2 is FYNNEI. V was clipped by 6 bases and J by 9 bases; unmatched bases: 6. The CDR3 protein is CASRGTSGRLTEQFF. In nucleotides, the CDR3 is TGTGCCAGCAGGGGGACTAGCGGGAGGCTTACTGAGCAGTTCTTC.

V gene TRBV29-1 combines with J gene TRBJ2-1; D perhaps matches TRBD1 (6 bases). This CDR3 contains 13 residues. V was cut by 7 bases and J by 1 base, with 11 bases left in between. Germline CDR1 is SQVTM and CDR2 is ANQGSEA. The CDR3: CSAQGQSYNEQFF. Here the CDR3 DNA reads TGCAGCGCCCAAGGACAGTCCTACAATGAGCAGTTCTTC.

V gene TRBV18 combines with J gene TRBJ1-2, with a tentative D call TRBD1 (5 bases). This CDR3 contains 13 residues. Germline-derived CDR1 and CDR2 are KGHSH and LQKENI. V lost 3 bases, J lost 7 bases, and 12 bases lay in between. In DNA form, the CDR3 reads TGTGCCAGCTCACCTGGGCAGGGCTCTGGCTACACCTTC. This sequence encodes CASSPGQGSGYTF.

The chain links TRBV3-1 (or the pseudogene TRBV3-2) to TRBJ1-5; D remains unclear. Germline CDR1 reads LGHDT; CDR2 reads YNNKEL (reference sequence). V shed 0 bases and J shed 4 bases, with 4 bases lying between them. This CDR3 is built from 13 residues. CDR3 nucleotides: TGTGCCAGCAGCCAAGACCAAAATCAGCCCCAGCATTTT. Protein sequence: CASSQDQNQPQHF.

V and J are TRBV19 and TRBJ2-3; D might be TRBD2 (5 bases). V lost 1 base, J lost 1 base, and 9 bases lay in between. The CDR3 is 15 amino acids. Germline CDR1 is LNHDA and CDR2 is SQIVND (reference sequence). The CDR3 DNA reads as TGTGCCAGTAGTATAGGTAGCGCCCGCACAGATACGCAGTATTTT. Residues: CASSIGSARTDTQYF.

There are a few counts of this clone. The chain carries TRBV28 and TRBJ2-3; D is undetermined. Looked up from germline, CDR1 is MDHEN and CDR2 is SYDVKM. V was pared by 4 bases and J by 8 bases, with 13 bases between. The CDR3 extends over 13 amino acids. The CDR3 here is CASSSSFIGTQYF. CDR3 nucleotides: TGTGCCAGCAGTTCTTCCTTCATCGGTACGCAGTATTTT.

The V gene is TRBV9, the J gene TRBJ2-7, with TRBD2 matching over 12 bases. Per the germline V gene, CDR1 is SGDLS and CDR2 is YYNGEE. This CDR3 comprises 19 residues. The junction had 18 bases not matched to a gene; V was cut back by 2 bases and J by 6 bases. The DNA of the CDR3 is TGTGCCAGCAGCGTCCAAACCCCCCGACTAGCGGGAGAAGTTTGCGAGCAGTACTTC. Translating gives CASSVQTPRLAGEVCEQYF.

The rearrangement links TRBV29-1 to TRBJ2-2; 8 bases match TRBD2. The V gene end was trimmed by 6 bases and the J gene end by 1 base; junction bases not matched to a gene: 10. CDR3 size: 16 residues. Germline CDR1 is SQVTM and CDR2 is ANQGSEA. The CDR3 sequence is CSVSRAGGRNTGELFF. The CDR3 DNA sequence: TGCAGCGTCTCCCGGGCGGGGGGACGGAACACCGGGGAGCTGTTTTTT.

The chain joins TRBV9 to TRBJ2-6, with D maybe TRBD2 (6 bases). CDR1 SGDLS and CDR2 YYNGEE come from the germline V gene. V was clipped by 4 bases and J by 4 bases, with 18 bases between them. There are 17 residues in the CDR3. The CDR3 sequence is CASSPRGGIRGANVLTF. The CDR3 DNA reads TGTGCCAGCAGCCCTCGGGGAGGAATTAGGGGGGCCAACGTCCTGACTTTC. The full variable domain, rest sourced from reference TRBV9 and TRBJ2-6, is DSGVTQTPKHLITATGQRVTLRCSPRSGDLSVYWYQQSLDQGLQFLIQYYNGEERAKGNILERFSAQQFPDLHSELNLSSLELGDSALYFCASSPRGGIRGANVLTFGAGSRLTVL.

This rearrangement joins TRBV7-9 to TRBJ2-7; tentative D call: TRBD1 (6 bases). Germline CDR1 and CDR2: SEHNR and FQNEAQ (reference sequence). Trimming shortened V by 0 bases and J by 3 bases, and 9 bases separated the two germline ends. This CDR3 region has 14 residues. The CDR3 loop is CASSLASQGYEQYF. CDR3 in DNA: TGTGCCAGCAGCTTAGCCTCACAGGGCTACGAGCAGTACTTC.

The chain's CDR3 is CASSIAGQDTDTQYF. The CDR3 DNA follows: TGTGCCAGTAGTATAGCGGGACAGGACACAGATACGCAGTATTTT. The V and J genes are TRBV19 and TRBJ2-3; 8 bases are a match to TRBD1. Germline CDR1 LNHDA, CDR2 SQIVND (reference sequence). The CDR3 sequence is 15 residues long. V trimming: 1 base; J trimming: 2 bases; junction bases outside the gene matches: 2.

The rearrangement joins TRBV5-1 to TRBJ1-1; D is perhaps TRBD1 (6 bases). Trimming removed 6 bases from V and 5 bases from J, with 14 bases in between. CDR1 and CDR2 from the germline V gene are SGHRS and YFSETQ. The CDR3 runs to 13 residues. The CDR3 is CASTTGIGTEAFF. CDR3 nucleotides: TGCGCCAGCACGACAGGTATCGGAACTGAAGCTTTCTTT. The variable domain in full, with the rest retrieved from reference TRBV5-1 and TRBJ1-1, is KAGVTQTPRYLIKTRGQQVTLSCSPISGHRSVSWYQQTPGQGLQFLFEYFSETQRNKGNFPGRFSGRQFSNSRSEMNVSTLELGDSALYLCASTTGIGTEAFFGQGTRLTVV.

V usage is TRBV5-1 and J usage is TRBJ2-1, with a possible D match to TRBD2 (5 bases). This CDR3 comprises 16 residues. V was pared by 0 bases and J by 4 bases, with 14 bases between. Germline V gene sequence: CDR1 SGHRS, CDR2 YFSETQ. The CDR3 nucleotides are TGCGCCAGCAGCTTGGGGCTAGCAGACTTATACAATGAGCAGTTCTTC. Protein product: CASSLGLADLYNEQFF.

J is TRBJ2-7 and V is TRBV28; 7 bases agree with TRBD1. Germline loops: CDR1 MDHEN, CDR2 SYDVKM. V lost 6 bases to trimming and J lost 2 bases; unmatched junction nucleotides: 7. The CDR3 consists of 14 residues. CDR3: CASRGGRGTYEQYF. In nucleotides, the CDR3 is TGTGCCAGCAGAGGCGGCAGGGGGACCTACGAGCAGTACTTC.

The rearrangement joins TRBV18 to TRBJ1-4, with D possibly TRBD1 on 6 matching bases. The V gene's germline CDR1 is KGHSH and CDR2 LQKENI. The V gene lost 5 bases and the J gene lost 0 bases, with 16 bases spanning the gap. CDR3 size: 17 residues. CDR3 nucleotide sequence: TGTGCCAGCTCATCTCGACAGGACACAACAACTAATGAAAAACTGTTTTTT. Encoded protein: CASSSRQDTTTNEKLFF.

The CDR3 protein is CASSRGQGTGELFF. CDR3 in DNA: TGTGCCAGTAGTAGGGGACAGGGAACCGGGGAGCTGTTTTTT. The chain couples TRBV19 to TRBJ2-2; the match to TRBD1 covers 9 bases. The CDR3 extends over 14 amino acids. Germline-derived CDR1 and CDR2 are LNHDA and SQIVND (reference sequence). The V segment lost 4 bases and the J segment 5 bases; nucleotides outside the gene matches: 2.

The rearrangement joins TRBV27 to TRBJ2-7, with a tentative D call TRBD1 (5 bases). V was pared by 5 bases and J by 9 bases, with 20 bases between. CDR1 and CDR2 from the germline V gene are MNHEY and SMNVEV (reference sequence). The CDR3 loop spans 14 amino acids. CDR3 in DNA: TGTGCCAGCAGTGGGTCGACAGTCGATGGCGGGCAGTACTTC. As protein: CASSGSTVDGGQYF.

This rearrangement joins TRBV9 to TRBJ2-3; TRBD2 aligns across 8 bases. This CDR3 is 16 amino acids long. Looked up from germline, CDR1 is SGDLS and CDR2 is YYNGEE. V lost 3 bases, J lost 4 bases, and 10 bases stayed unmatched. This CDR3 is CASSASGSWVADTQYF. The CDR3 DNA reads TGTGCCAGCAGCGCGAGCGGGAGCTGGGTGGCAGATACGCAGTATTTT.

The chain has TRBV27 and TRBJ2-5; TRBD2 aligns across 10 bases. CDR1 and CDR2 from the germline V gene are MNHEY and SMNVEV (reference sequence). J lost 5 bases, V lost 3 bases, and 15 bases had no gene match. There are 18 residues in the CDR3. CDR3 DNA: TGTGCCAGCAGTTTTCGGACGGGGCCTAGCGGGAGTCGTGAGACCCAGTACTTC. As protein: CASSFRTGPSGSRETQYF.

To note about this clone: Germline is not matched at one junction end, which may reflect a read error. The chain carries TRBV25-1 and TRBJ2-2; the D gene is possibly TRBD2 (7 bases). CDR3 length: 15 amino acids. Germline V gene data show CDR1 as MGHDK and CDR2 as SYGVNS. As DNA, the CDR3 is TGTGCCAGCAGGGAATCTCGGGGGGCAGTCGGGGAGCTGTTTTTT. It is translated as CASRESRGAVGELFF.

V gene TRBV5-1 combines with J gene TRBJ2-3; D is unclear. There are 12 residues in the CDR3. Germline V gene sequence: CDR1 SGHRS, CDR2 YFSETQ. V lost 4 bases, J lost 4 bases, and 7 bases lay in between. DNA of the CDR3: TGCGCCAGCAGCCCTATGCCAGATACGCAGTATTTT. This translates into CASSPMPDTQYF. Supplemented by reference TRBV5-1 and TRBJ2-3, the full variable domain reads KAGVTQTPRYLIKTRGQQVTLSCSPISGHRSVSWYQQTPGQGLQFLFEYFSETQRNKGNFPGRFSGRQFSNSRSEMNVSTLELGDSALYLCASSPMPDTQYFGPGTRLTVL.